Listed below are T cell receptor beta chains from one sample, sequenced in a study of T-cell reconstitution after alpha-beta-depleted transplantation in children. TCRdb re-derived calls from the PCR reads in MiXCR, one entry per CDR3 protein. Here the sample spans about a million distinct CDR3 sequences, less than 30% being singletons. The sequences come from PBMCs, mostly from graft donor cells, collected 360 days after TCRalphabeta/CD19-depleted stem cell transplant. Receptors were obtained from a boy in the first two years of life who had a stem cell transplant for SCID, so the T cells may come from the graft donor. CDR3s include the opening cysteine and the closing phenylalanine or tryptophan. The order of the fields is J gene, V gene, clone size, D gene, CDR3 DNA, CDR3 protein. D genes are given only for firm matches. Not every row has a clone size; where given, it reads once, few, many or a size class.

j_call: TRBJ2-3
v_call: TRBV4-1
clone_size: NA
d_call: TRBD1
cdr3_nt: TGCGCCAGCAGCCAAAGGCCTACAGGGGGCGCAGGGGAGGATACGCAGTATTTT
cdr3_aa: CASSQRPTGGAGEDTQYF

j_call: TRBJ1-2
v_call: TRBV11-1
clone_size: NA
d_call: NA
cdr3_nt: TGTGCCAGCAGCCCCACCCCAGCAGGGACCAACTATGGCTACACCTTC
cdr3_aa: CASSPTPAGTNYGYTF

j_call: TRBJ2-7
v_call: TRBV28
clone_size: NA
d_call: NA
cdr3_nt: TGTGCCAGCAGTAAAGCAGCCCTCTACGAGCAGTACTTC
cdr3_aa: CASSKAALYEQYF

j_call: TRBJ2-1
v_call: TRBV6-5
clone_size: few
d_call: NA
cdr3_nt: TGTGCCAGCAGTTACTCCCGGGGGCGGGTTGAGCAGTTCTTC
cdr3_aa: CASSYSRGRVEQFF

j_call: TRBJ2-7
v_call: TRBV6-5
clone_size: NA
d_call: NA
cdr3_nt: TGTGCCACGAGGGACCGGCGCGGCGAGCAGTACTTC
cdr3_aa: CATRDRRGEQYF

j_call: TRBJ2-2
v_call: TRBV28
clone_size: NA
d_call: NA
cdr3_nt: TGTGCCACCATTTCAGACCCATACACCGGGGAGCTGTTTTTT
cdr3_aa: CATISDPYTGELFF

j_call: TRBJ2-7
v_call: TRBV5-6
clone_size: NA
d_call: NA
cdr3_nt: TGTGCCAGCAGCTTGTGGGGGCAGGGGACCTACGAGCAGTACTTC
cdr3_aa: CASSLWGQGTYEQYF

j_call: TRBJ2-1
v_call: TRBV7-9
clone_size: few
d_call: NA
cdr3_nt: TGTGCCAGCAATTGGAGGAATGAGCAGTTCTTC
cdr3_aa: CASNWRNEQFF

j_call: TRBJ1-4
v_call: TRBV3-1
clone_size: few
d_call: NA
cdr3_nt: TGTGCCAGCAGCCAAAGAGGAGCCGGAGAGAATGAAAAACTGTTTTTT
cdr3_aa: CASSQRGAGENEKLFF

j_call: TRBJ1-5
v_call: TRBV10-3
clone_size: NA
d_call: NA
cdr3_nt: TGTGCCATCAGTAGAGAAAAGGGTCAGCCCCAGCATTTT
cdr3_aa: CAISREKGQPQHF

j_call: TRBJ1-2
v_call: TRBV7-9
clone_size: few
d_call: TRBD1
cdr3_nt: TGTGCCAGCAGCATGAATCAGGGGGGAAACTATGGCTACACCTTC
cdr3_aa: CASSMNQGGNYGYTF

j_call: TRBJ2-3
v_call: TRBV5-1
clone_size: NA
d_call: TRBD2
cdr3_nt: TGCGCCAGCAGCTTGGAAGCGGGGGAGGATACGCAGTATTTT
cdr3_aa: CASSLEAGEDTQYF

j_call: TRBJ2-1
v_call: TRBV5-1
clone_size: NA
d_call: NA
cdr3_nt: TGCGCCAGCAGCTTGGTTGGGAGCAACAATGAGCAGTTCTTC
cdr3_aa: CASSLVGSNNEQFF

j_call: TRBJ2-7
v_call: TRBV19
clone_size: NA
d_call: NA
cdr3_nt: TGTGCCAGTAGTCTCCGGATCTTCTACGAGCAGTACTTC
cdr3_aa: CASSLRIFYEQYF

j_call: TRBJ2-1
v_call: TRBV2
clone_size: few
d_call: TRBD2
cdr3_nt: TGTGCCAGCAGCCAAACATCTCTAGCGGGCGACAATGAGCAGTTCTTC
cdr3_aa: CASSQTSLAGDNEQFF

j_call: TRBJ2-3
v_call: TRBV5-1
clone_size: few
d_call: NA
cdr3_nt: TGCGCCAGCAGCTCCCACTATCACACAGATACGCAGTATTTT
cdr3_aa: CASSSHYHTDTQYF

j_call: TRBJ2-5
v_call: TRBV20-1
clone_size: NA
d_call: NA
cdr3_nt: TGCAGTGCTAGAGGGGACCCCAAGGGGACCCAGTACTTC
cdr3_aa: CSARGDPKGTQYF

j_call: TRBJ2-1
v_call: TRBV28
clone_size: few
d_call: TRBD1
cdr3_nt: TGTGCCAGCAGTTTATCTGTAGGACAGGGATTCGACAATGAGCAGTTCTTC
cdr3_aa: CASSLSVGQGFDNEQFF

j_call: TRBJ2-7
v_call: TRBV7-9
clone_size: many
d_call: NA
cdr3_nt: TGTGCCAGCAGCTTACAGACCTACGAGCAGTACTTC
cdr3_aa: CASSLQTYEQYF

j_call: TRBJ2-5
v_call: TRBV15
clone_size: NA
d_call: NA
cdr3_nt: TGTGCCACCAGCAGGGAGGATCTCCAAGAGACCCAGTACTTC
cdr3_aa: CATSREDLQETQYF

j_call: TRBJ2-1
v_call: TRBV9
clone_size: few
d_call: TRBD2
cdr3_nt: TGTGCCAGCAGCGCCACCGGGACTAGCTTAGCCAATGAGCAGTTCTTC
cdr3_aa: CASSATGTSLANEQFF

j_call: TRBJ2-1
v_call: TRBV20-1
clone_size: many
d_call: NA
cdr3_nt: TGCAGTGCTAGAGATGCGTTCGGGAACTGGAACAATGAGCAGTTCTTC
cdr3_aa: CSARDAFGNWNNEQFF

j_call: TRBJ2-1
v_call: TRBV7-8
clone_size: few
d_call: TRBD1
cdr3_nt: TGTGCCAGCAGACTCAATCGACAGGGCAATGAGCAGTTCTTC
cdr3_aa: CASRLNRQGNEQFF

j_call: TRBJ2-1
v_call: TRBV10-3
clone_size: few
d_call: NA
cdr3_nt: TGTGCCATCACAACGGGTTACAATGAGCAGTTCTTC
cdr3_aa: CAITTGYNEQFF

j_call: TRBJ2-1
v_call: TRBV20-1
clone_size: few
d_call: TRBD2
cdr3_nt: TGCAGTGCCGGAGGCGGGACTAGCTTCTACAATGAGCAGTTCTTC
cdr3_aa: CSAGGGTSFYNEQFF

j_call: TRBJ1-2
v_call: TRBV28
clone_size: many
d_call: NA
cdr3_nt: TGTGCCAGCAGCCCAGGGTCTTATGGCTACACCTTC
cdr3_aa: CASSPGSYGYTF

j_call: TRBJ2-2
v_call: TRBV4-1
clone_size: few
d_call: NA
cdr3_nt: TGCGCCAGCAGCCGAAATAGCGGGGAGCTGTTTTTT
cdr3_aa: CASSRNSGELFF

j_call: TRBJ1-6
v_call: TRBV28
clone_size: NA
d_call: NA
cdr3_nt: TGTGCCAGCCATAGTGTCCCGGCGCTTTCACCCCTCCACTTT
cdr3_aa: CASHSVPALSPLHF

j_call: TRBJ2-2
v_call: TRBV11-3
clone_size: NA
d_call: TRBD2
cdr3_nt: TGTGCCAGCAGCTTAGGAGATCCGGGACTAGCGGGGGCGGGCGGGGAGCTGTTTTTT
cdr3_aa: CASSLGDPGLAGAGGELFF

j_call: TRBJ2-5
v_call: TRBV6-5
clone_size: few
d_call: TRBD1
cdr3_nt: TGTGCCAGCAGTTATACGGCAGGGGGATCGTCTAGGGACTTC
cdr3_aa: CASSYTAGGSSRDF

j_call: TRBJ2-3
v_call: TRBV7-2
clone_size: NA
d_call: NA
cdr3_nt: TGTGCCAGCAGCTTAGCTAGCGGTTCCAGGAGGGATACGCAGTATTTT
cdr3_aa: CASSLASGSRRDTQYF

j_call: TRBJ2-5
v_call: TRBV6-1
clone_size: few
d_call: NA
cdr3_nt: TGTGCCAGCAGTACAGGGTGGGGGGGGACCCAGTACTTC
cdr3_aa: CASSTGWGGTQYF

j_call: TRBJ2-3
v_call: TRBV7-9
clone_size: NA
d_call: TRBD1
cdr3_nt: TGTGCCAGCAGCTCCTTACTAGCCAACAGGGGGGCAGATACGCAGTATTTT
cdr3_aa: CASSSLLANRGADTQYF

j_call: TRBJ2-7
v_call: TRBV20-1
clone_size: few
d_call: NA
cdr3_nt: TGCAGTGCTAGGGTAGGAGCCTACGAGCAGTACTTC
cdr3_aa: CSARVGAYEQYF

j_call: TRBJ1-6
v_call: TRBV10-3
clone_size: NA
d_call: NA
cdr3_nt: TGTGCCATCAGACAAACTGATTCACCCCTCCACTTT
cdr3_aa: CAIRQTDSPLHF

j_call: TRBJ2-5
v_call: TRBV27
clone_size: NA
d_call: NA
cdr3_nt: TGTGCCAGCAGTTTAGTCGGGGACAAGTACCAAGAGACCCAGTACTTC
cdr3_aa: CASSLVGDKYQETQYF

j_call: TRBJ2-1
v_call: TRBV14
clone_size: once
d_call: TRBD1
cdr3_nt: TGTGCCAGCAGCCGAGTGTCCCGACAGGGTTTGGGCCCAGGGTACAATGAGCAGTTCTTC
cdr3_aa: CASSRVSRQGLGPGYNEQFF

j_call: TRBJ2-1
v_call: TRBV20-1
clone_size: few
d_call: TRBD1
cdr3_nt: TGCAGTGCTGACAGGGGGAGCTCCTACAATGAGCAGTTCTTC
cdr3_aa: CSADRGSSYNEQFF

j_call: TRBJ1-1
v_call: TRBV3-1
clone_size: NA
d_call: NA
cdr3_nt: TGTGCCAGCAGCCAAGCCCATAGGAGGGGGGGTGAAGCTTTCTTT
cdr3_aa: CASSQAHRRGGEAFF

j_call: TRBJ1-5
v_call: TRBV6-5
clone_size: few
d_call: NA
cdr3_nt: TGTGCCAGCAGTATAGGCAGGGATTATAGCAATCAGCCCCAGCATTTT
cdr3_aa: CASSIGRDYSNQPQHF

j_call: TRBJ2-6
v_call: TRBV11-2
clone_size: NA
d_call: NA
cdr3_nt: TGTGCCAGCAGCTTAGATGACAGTCAGAGCTCTGGGGCCAACGTCCTGACTTTC
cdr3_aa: CASSLDDSQSSGANVLTF

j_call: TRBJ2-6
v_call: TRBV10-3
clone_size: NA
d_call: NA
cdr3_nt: TGTGCCATCAGGAATGGCAGGTGGGGATCTGGGGCCAACGTCCTGACTTTC
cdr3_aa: CAIRNGRWGSGANVLTF

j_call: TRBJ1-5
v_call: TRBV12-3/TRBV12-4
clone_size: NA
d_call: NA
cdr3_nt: TGTGCCAGCACTACGGGACAATTCACCAAACAGCCCCAGCATTTT
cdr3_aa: CASTTGQFTKQPQHF

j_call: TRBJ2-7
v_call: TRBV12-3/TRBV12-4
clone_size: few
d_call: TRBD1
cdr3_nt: TGTGCCAGCAGCCTGCAGGGGGACAGGGGGTCCTACGAGCAGTACTTC
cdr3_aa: CASSLQGDRGSYEQYF

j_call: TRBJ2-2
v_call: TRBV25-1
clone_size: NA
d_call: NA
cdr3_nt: TGTGCCAGCAGTGAAGGTGGGTCAGGGCCCACCGGGGAGCTGTTTTTT
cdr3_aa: CASSEGGSGPTGELFF

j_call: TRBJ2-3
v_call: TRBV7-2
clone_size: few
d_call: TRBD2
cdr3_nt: TGTGCCAGCAGCGATACTAGCGGGGGGACCACAGATACGCAGTATTTT
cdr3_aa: CASSDTSGGTTDTQYF

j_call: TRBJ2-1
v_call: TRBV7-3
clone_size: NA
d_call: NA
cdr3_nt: TGTGCCAGCAGCCCGACTCGGGGGCGCAATGAGCAGTTCTTC
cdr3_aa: CASSPTRGRNEQFF

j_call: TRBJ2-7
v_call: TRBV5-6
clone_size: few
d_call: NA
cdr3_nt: TGTGCCAGCAGCTTGGTTGGGTTCCACGAGCAGTACTTC
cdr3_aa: CASSLVGFHEQYF

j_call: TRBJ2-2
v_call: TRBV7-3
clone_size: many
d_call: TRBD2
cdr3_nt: TGTGCCAGCAGCTTAAGAGGTCTGCGGGGGGCAAACACCGGGGAGCTGTTTTTT
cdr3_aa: CASSLRGLRGANTGELFF

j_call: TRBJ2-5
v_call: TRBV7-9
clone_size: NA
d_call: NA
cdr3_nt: TGTGCCAGCAGCTTATGGGCGAGAGGGGAGACCCAGTACTTC
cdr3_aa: CASSLWARGETQYF

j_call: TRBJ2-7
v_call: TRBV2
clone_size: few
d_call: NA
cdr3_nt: TGTGCCAGCAGTGAAGGTCAGCACTACGAGCAGTACTTC
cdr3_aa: CASSEGQHYEQYF

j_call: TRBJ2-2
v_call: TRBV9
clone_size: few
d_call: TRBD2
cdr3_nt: TGTGCCAGCAGCGCAAGACTAGCTCCCGGGGAGCTGTTTTTT
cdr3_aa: CASSARLAPGELFF

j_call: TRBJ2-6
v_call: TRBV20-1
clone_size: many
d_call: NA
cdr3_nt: TGCAGTGCTAGTCGGGGGACTGGGGCCAACGTCCTGACTTTC
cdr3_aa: CSASRGTGANVLTF